This T cell receptor beta chain was sequenced for a study of T cells after yellow fever vaccination. Findings of the study overall: The CD4 compartment and the CD8 compartment contained a small share of clonotypes in common. Post-booster repertoires contained most primary-vaccination clones again (approximately 95% CD4, about 90% CD8). Contamination of FACS-sorted repertoires by abundant clonotypes from the bulk population could occur. A secondary response was less intense yet reached its peak sooner, at day 5 versus 15.

This clonotype was seen a handful of times. Germline lookup yields CDR1 MNHNS and CDR2 SASEGT. J was trimmed by 9 bases and V by 5 bases; bases with no gene match: 9. This CDR3 spans 15 amino acids. TCRdb recomputed calls from the 5' RACE reads with MiXCR, one row per CDR3 protein. The sample has roughly 85,000 distinct CDR3 sequences, about 14% seen once; the top ten hold approximately 25%. This chain links TRBV6-1 with TRBJ2-3; 12 bases line up with TRBD2. The input for sequencing was CD8+ T cells not binding an NS4B(214-222) dextramer, sorted from PBMCs, taken about 21 days after the first yellow fever vaccination. The sequence was collected from a man between 18 and 35 years old who received the YFV17D yellow fever vaccine. Written as DNA, the CDR3 is TGTGCCAGCAGTCCCTGGACTAGCGGGGAGGGGACGCAGTATTTT. Translated, it gives CASSPWTSGEGTQYF.